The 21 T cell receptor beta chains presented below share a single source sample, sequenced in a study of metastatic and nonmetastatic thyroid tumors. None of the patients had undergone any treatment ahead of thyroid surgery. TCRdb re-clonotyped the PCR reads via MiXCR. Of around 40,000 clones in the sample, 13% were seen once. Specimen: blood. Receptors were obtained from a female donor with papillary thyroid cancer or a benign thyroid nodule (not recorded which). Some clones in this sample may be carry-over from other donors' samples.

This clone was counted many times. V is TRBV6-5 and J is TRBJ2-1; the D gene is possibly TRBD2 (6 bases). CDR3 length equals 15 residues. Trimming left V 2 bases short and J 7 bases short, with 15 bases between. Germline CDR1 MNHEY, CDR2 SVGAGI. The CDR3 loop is CASSYRAEGRNEQFF. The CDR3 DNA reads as TGTGCCAGCAGTTACAGGGCGGAGGGGAGGAATGAGCAGTTCTTC.

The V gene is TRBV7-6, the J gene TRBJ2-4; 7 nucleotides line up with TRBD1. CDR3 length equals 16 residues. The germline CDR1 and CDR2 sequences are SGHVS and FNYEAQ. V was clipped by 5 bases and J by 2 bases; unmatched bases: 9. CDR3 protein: CASSQTGSRTKNIQYF. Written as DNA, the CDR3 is TGTGCCAGCAGCCAGACAGGGTCGCGAACCAAAAACATTCAGTACTTC.

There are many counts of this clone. As DNA, the CDR3 is TGTGCCAGCTCACCGCGGACACCCGCGAACACCGGGGAGCTGTTTTTT. This codes for CASSPRTPANTGELFF. The chain links TRBV18 to TRBJ2-2; maybe TRBD1 (5 bases). Trimming took off 3 bases at V and 0 bases at J, with 11 bases between the two ends. This CDR3 is built from 16 residues. Germline loops: CDR1 KGHSH, CDR2 LQKENI.

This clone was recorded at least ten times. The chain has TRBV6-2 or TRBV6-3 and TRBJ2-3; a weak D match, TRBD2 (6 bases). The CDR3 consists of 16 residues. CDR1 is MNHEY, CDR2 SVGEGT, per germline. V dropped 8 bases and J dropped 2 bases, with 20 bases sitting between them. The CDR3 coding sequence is TGTGCCAGCGGCCCGGGACTTCTCTCTTCCACAGATACGCAGTATTTT. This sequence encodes CASGPGLLSSTDTQYF.

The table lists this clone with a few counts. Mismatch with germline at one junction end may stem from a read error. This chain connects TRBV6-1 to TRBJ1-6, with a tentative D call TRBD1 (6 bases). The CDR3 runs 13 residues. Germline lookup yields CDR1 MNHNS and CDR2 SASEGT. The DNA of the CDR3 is TGTGCCAGCAGCCCGGACAGTGATTCACCCATCCACTTT. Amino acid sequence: CASSPDSDSPIHF.

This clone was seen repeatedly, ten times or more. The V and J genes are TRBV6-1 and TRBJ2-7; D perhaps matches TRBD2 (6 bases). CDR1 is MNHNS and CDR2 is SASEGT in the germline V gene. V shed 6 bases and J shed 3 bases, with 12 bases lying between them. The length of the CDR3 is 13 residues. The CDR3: CASSHEEGYEQYF. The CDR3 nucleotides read TGTGCCAGCAGCCACGAGGAGGGCTACGAGCAGTACTTC.

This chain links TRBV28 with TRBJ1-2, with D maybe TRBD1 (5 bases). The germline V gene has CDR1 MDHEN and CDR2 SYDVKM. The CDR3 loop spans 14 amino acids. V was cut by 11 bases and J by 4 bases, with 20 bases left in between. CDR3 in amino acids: CAGRQTWGGYGYTF. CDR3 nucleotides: TGTGCCGGGAGACAGACATGGGGGGGCTATGGCTACACCTTC.

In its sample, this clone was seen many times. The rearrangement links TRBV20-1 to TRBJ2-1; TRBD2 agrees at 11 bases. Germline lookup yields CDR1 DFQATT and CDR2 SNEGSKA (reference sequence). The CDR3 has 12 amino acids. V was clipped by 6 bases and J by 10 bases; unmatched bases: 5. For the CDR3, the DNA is TGCAGTGCCCTACTAGCGGGAGTCGAGCAGTTCTTC. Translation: CSALLAGVEQFF.

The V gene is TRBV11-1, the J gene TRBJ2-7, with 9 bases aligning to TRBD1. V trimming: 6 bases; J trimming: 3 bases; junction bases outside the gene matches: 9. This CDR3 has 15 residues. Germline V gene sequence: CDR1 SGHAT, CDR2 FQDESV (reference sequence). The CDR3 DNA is TGTGCCAGCAGGGATCCGGGACAGGGCTACTACGAGCAGTACTTC. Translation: CASRDPGQGYYEQYF. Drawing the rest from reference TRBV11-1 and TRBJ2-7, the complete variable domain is EAEVAQSPRYKITEKSQAVAFWCDPISGHATLYWYRQILGQGPELLVQFQDESVVDDSQLPKDRFSAERLKGVDSTLKIQPAELGDSAMYLCASRDPGQGYYEQYFGPGTRLTVT.

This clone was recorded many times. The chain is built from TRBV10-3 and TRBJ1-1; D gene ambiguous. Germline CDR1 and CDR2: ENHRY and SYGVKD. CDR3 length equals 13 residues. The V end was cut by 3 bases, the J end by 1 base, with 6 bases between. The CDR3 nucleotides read TGTGCCATCAGTGAACGGGAGAACACTGAAGCTTTCTTT. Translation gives CAISERENTEAFF.

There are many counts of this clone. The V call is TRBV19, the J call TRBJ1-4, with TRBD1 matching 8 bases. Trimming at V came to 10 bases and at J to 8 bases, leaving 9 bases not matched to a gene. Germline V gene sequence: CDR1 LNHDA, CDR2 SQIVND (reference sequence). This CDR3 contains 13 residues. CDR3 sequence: CATSSGGTEKLFF. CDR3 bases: TGTGCCACCTCCTCAGGGGGCACGGAAAAACTGTTTTTT.

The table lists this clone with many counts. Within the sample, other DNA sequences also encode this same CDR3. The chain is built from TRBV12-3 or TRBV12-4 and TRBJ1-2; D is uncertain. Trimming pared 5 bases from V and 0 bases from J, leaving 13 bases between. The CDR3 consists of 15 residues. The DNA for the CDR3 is TGTGCCAGCAGTCCTCGCTCAGGCCCTAACTATGGCTACACCTTC. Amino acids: CASSPRSGPNYGYTF.

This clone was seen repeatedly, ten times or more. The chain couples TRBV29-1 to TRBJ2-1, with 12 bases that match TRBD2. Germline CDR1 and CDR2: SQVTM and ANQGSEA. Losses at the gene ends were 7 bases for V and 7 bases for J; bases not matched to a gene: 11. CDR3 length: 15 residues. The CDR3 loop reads CSAPPTSGRWNEQFF. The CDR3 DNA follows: TGCAGCGCCCCGCCAACTAGCGGGAGGTGGAATGAGCAGTTCTTC.

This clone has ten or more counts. CDR3 in amino acids: CSASARLAAQETQYF. CDR3 bases: TGCAGTGCTTCCGCCAGACTAGCAGCCCAAGAGACCCAGTACTTC. V usage is TRBV20-1 and J usage is TRBJ2-5; TRBD2 aligns across 7 bases. Germline CDR1 is DFQATT and CDR2 is SNEGSKA (reference sequence). Unmatched junction bases numbered 10, after V lost 5 bases and J lost 1 base. This CDR3 region has 15 residues.

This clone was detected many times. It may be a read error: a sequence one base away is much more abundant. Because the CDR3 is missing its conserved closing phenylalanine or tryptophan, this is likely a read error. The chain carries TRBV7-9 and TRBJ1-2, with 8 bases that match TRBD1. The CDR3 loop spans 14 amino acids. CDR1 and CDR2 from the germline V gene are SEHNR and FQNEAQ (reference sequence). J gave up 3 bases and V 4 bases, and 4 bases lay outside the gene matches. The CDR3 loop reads CASSYGQGHYGYTL. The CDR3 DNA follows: TGTGCCAGCAGCTACGGACAGGGCCACTATGGCTACACCCTC.

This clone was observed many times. For the CDR3, the DNA is TGTGCCACTGAGGGACAGCTGTACAATGAGCAGTTCTTC. Translated, it gives CATEGQLYNEQFF. The rearrangement joins TRBV24-1 to TRBJ2-1, with 7 bases lining up with TRBD1. Germline values: CDR1 KGHDR, CDR2 SFDVKD. The V gene end was trimmed by 10 bases and the J gene end by 4 bases; junction bases not matched to a gene: 6. This CDR3 is 13 amino acids long.

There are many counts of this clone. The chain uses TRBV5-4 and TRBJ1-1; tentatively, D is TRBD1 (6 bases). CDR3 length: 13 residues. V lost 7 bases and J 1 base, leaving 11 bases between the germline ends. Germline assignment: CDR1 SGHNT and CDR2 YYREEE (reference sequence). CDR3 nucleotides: TGTGCCAGCGCTGTACAGGGGAACACTGAAGCTTTCTTT. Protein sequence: CASAVQGNTEAFF.

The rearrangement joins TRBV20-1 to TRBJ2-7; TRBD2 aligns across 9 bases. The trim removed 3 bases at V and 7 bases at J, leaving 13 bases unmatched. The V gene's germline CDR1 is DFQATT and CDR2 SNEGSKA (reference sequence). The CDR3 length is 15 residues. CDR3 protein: CSARGRLADLEEQYF. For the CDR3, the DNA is TGCAGTGCTAGGGGTAGACTAGCGGACTTAGAAGAGCAGTACTTC.

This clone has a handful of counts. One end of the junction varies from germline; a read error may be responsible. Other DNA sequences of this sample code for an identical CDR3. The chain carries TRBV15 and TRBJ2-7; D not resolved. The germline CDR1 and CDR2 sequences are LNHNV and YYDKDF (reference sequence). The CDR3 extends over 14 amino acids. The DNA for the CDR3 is TGTGCAACCAGCAGAGATAGGGAAGCCCCCGAGCAGTACTTC. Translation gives CATSRDREAPEQYF. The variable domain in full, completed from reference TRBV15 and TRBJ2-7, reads DAMVIQNPRYQVTQFGKPVTLSCSQTLNHNVMYWYQQKSSQAPKLLFHYYDKDFNNEADTPDNFQSRRPNTSFCFLDIRSPGLGDTAMYLCATSRDREAPEQYFGPGTRLTVT.

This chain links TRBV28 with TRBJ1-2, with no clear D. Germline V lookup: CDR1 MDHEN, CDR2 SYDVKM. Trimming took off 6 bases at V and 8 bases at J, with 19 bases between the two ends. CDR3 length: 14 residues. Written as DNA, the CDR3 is TGTGCCAGCAGCTCCCCGGGAGACTCCTTGGGCTACACCTTC. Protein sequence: CASSSPGDSLGYTF.

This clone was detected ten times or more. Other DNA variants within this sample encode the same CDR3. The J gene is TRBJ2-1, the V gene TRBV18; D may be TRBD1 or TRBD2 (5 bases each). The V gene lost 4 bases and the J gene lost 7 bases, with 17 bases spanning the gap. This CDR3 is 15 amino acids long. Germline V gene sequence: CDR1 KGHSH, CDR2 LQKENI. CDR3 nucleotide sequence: TGTGCCAGCTCACTGAGGGCGGTGGGGGAGAATGAGCAGTTCTTC. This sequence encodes CASSLRAVGENEQFF.